The 11 T cell receptor beta chains given below trace back to one sample, sequenced in a study of blood T cells in healthy people across ages. Together with a sample-barcoded 5' primer, a J-beta primer mix was included in a second PCR lasting about 7 to 11 cycles. TCRdb re-called the 5' RACE reads through MiXCR, storing one row per CDR3 protein. Of 650,000 to 1,000,000 distinct CDR3 sequences in the sample, 36% are singletons; the top ten hold around 13%. Sequencing used blood. The source is a man between 18 and 29 years old in good health.

The V call is TRBV25-1, the J call TRBJ1-4; maybe TRBD1 (6 bases). Trimming pared 1 base from V and 14 bases from J, leaving 17 bases between. The CDR3 is 14 residues long. Germline CDR1 MGHDK, CDR2 SYGVNS. The CDR3 coding sequence is TGTGCCAGCAGTGAATCTACAGGGAGGGGTAAGCTGTTTTTT. Translating it yields CASSESTGRGKLFF.

The V call is TRBV20-1, the J call TRBJ1-2; D ambiguous. V gave up 2 bases and J gave up 4 bases, with 8 bases separating them. This CDR3 region has 12 residues. The germline V gene encodes CDR1 DFQATT and CDR2 SNEGSKA (reference sequence). CDR3 coding DNA: TGCAGTGCTAGACACGAGTCCTATGGCTACACCTTC. Its translation is CSARHESYGYTF.

V is TRBV18 and J is TRBJ1-4, with D uncertain. Per germline, CDR1 KGHSH and CDR2 LQKENI. With 0 bases removed from V and 9 bases from J, the gap between germline ends came to 8 bases. CDR3 size: 13 residues. CDR3 sequence reads: CASSPPNAQKLFF. The CDR3 DNA follows: TGTGCCAGCTCACCACCGAATGCCCAAAAACTGTTTTTT.

In this sample, this clonotype turned up a few times. This sequence joins TRBV3-1 and TRBJ2-1, with unresolved D. The better agreement between TRBJ2-7 and the DNA end casts doubt on the J call. There are 16 residues in the CDR3. From germline, CDR1 is LGHDT and CDR2 YNNKEL (reference sequence). The CDR3 coding sequence is TGTGCCAGCAGCCAAGAGGCAGGAGCATCCTACAATGAGCAGTACTTC. Amino acids: CASSQEAGASYNEQYF.

V usage is TRBV29-1 and J usage is TRBJ1-1; no reliable D call. Trimming cost V 4 bases and J 4 bases, with 7 bases left between them. Germline assignment: CDR1 SQVTM and CDR2 ANQGSEA. The CDR3 is made up of 11 amino acids. In nucleotides, the CDR3 is TGCAGCGTTGTTACGGGCACTGAAGCTTTCTTT. It translates to CSVVTGTEAFF.

The chain links TRBV7-9 to TRBJ2-5, with D possibly being TRBD1 (6 bases). V gave up 5 bases and J gave up 3 bases, with 13 bases separating them. The CDR3 length is 14 residues. Germline CDR1 and CDR2: SEHNR and FQNEAQ (reference sequence). The CDR3 region is CASSIGQYEETQYF. DNA for the CDR3: TGTGCCAGCAGCATCGGACAGTACGAAGAGACCCAGTACTTC.

The gene calls are TRBV20-1 and TRBJ2-1; TRBD2 matches at 13 bases. The length of the CDR3 is 14 residues. V trimming: 6 bases; J trimming: 5 bases; junction bases outside the gene matches: 4. Germline V gives CDR1 DFQATT, CDR2 SNEGSKA (reference sequence). Here the CDR3 reads CSAQGLAGDNEQFF. CDR3 bases: TGCAGTGCCCAAGGACTAGCGGGGGACAATGAGCAGTTCTTC.

The chain couples TRBV20-1 to TRBJ2-3; 9 positions match TRBD2. The CDR3 runs to 15 residues. Germline V gene data show CDR1 as DFQATT and CDR2 as SNEGSKA (reference sequence). Germline trimming cut 6 bases from V and 1 base from J; bases unmatched to any gene: 8. The CDR3 nucleotides are TGCAGTGCCGAAGAAGCGGGGGGTCGCACAGATACGCAGTATTTT. It translates to CSAEEAGGRTDTQYF.

J is TRBJ2-1 and V is TRBV4-1; unclear D gene. Germline lookup yields CDR1 MGHRA and CDR2 YSYEKL. The V end was cut by 4 bases, the J end by 9 bases, with 22 bases between. This CDR3 spans 16 amino acids. The CDR3 region is CASSRPLADYYFEQFF. CDR3 sequence (DNA): TGCGCCAGCAGCCGACCGCTGGCCGATTACTACTTTGAGCAGTTCTTC.

The sample holds many counts of this clonotype. The genes are TRBV20-1 and TRBJ2-1; D not resolved. V lost 5 bases and J lost 5, with 7 bases in between. CDR1 is DFQATT and CDR2 is SNEGSKA in the germline V gene (reference sequence). The CDR3 runs to 11 residues. This CDR3 is CSAAHHNEQFF. The CDR3 DNA follows: TGCAGTGCTGCGCATCACAATGAGCAGTTCTTC.

In this sample, this clonotype turned up once. V is TRBV20-1 and J is TRBJ2-5; the D is unclear. The last part of the DNA fits TRBJ2-7 better; the J call may be wrong. Germline V gives CDR1 DFQATT, CDR2 SNEGSKA (reference sequence). The CDR3 runs 14 residues. The CDR3 reads CSARDDASTYEQYF. CDR3 nucleotide sequence: TGCAGTGCTAGAGATGATGCCAGCACCTACGAGCAGTACTTC.